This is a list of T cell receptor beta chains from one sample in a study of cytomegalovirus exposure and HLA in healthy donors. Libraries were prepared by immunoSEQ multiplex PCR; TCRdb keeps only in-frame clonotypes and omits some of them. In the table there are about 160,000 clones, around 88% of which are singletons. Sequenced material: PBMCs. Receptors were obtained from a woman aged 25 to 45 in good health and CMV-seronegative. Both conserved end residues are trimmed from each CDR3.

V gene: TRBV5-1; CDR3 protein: ASSPGTSGVSDTQY
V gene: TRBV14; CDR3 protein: ASSPWTLNEQY
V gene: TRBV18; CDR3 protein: ASSTRYPAYEQY
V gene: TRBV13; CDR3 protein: ASSLEGLGAKNIQY
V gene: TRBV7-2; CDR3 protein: ASSLVGGLRGEQY
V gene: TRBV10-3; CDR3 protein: AISPLNPGLAGAGGELF
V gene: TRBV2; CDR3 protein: ASSEAVRRVGAGNTIY
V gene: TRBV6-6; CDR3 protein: ASSGGLTNEKLF
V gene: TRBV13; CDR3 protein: ASSPRDEAGRRSYEQY
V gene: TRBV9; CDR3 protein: ASSVGPGNPQDEQF
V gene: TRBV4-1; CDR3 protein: ASSQDAGGGAPDTQY
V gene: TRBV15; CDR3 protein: ATSRDAGKETQY
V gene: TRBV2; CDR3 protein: ASSEDRGGRRAF
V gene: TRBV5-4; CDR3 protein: ASSTSGGEQY
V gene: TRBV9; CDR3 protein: ASSVGTGWDETEAF
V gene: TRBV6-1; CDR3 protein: ASRRRVGTEGYT
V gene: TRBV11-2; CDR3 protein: ASSVDRGRETQY
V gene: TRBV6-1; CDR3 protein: ASSEAGTGNTEAF
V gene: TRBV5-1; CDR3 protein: ASSLGTSGSLRHEQF
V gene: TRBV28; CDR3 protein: ASSFKFLADYEQY
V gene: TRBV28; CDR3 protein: ASSPPSGSYEQY
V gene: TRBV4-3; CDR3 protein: ASSRELNIEQY
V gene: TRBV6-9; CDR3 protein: ASSLDTYSAYEQY